Shown below are 13 T cell receptor beta chains from a single sample sequenced in a study of CD8 T cells in Susac syndrome. RNA, at roughly 0.45 to 1 ug, was reverse transcribed with random hexamers. TCRdb used MiXCR to reprocess the immunoSEQ multiplex PCR reads, holding one entry per CDR3 protein. The data hold 130,000 or so distinct CDR3 sequences, with 95% observed a single time. What was sequenced was CD4+ T cells from PBMCs. These receptors were collected from a human donor with multiple sclerosis.

The chain uses TRBV11-2 and TRBJ2-1; a weak D match, TRBD1 (6 bases). CDR3 length equals 15 residues. Trimming removed 4 bases at V and 6 bases at J, with 16 bases between. Germline CDR1 reads SGHAT; CDR2 reads FQNNGV. CDR3 nucleotide sequence: TGTGCCAGCAGCTCAACGAAAACAGGGAGCAATGAGCAGTTCTTC. This sequence encodes CASSSTKTGSNEQFF.

This clonotype has a single count. CDR3 loop: CSVVDRGLLSTEAFF. The CDR3 bases are TGCAGCGTTGTGGACAGGGGGCTGTTGAGCACTGAAGCTTTCTTT. The rearrangement links TRBV29-1 to TRBJ1-1; 11 bases align to TRBD1. CDR1 is SQVTM and CDR2 is ANQGSEA in the germline V gene. V lost 4 bases to trimming and J lost 4 bases; unmatched junction nucleotides: 8. The length of the CDR3 is 15 residues. Looking up the rest from reference TRBV29-1 and TRBJ1-1 gives the full variable domain: SAVISQKPSRDICQRGTSLTIQCQVDSQVTMMFWYRQQPGQSLTLIATANQGSEATYESGFVIDKFPISRPNLTFSTLTVSNMSPEDSSIYLCSVVDRGLLSTEAFFGQGTRLTVV.

V gene TRBV12-3 or TRBV12-4 combines with J gene TRBJ1-1, with D unclear. Trimming cost V 5 bases and J 1 base, with 11 bases left between them. The CDR3 has 14 amino acids. For the CDR3, the DNA is TGTGCCAGCAGTAATGGCCAGCGGAACACTGAAGCTTTCTTT. Translation gives CASSNGQRNTEAFF.

This clonotype has only a few counts. The gene calls are TRBV6-1 and TRBJ1-6; D gene uncertain. This CDR3 is 13 amino acids long. Germline V CDR1 and CDR2: MNHNS, SASEGT. V was trimmed by 5 bases and J by 6 bases, leaving 8 bases between them. The CDR3 sequence: CASSRVINSPLHF. The CDR3 region has the DNA TGTGCCAGCAGTCGCGTCATTAATTCACCCCTCCACTTT.

The rearrangement links TRBV5-4 to TRBJ2-7; 10 bases fit TRBD2. The ends lost 4 bases at V and 5 bases at J; junction bases unmatched: 9. Looked up from germline, CDR1 is SGHNT and CDR2 is YYREEE (reference sequence). The CDR3 length is 15 residues. The CDR3 protein is CASSQGLAYSNEQYF. The CDR3 coding sequence is TGTGCCAGCAGCCAGGGACTAGCGTATAGCAACGAGCAGTACTTC.

This chain links TRBV29-1 with TRBJ1-2; D is uncertain. CDR3 size: 14 residues. Germline V gene sequence: CDR1 SQVTM, CDR2 ANQGSEA. V lost 2 bases and J lost 4, with 14 bases in between. CDR3 protein: CSVETRAGTYGYTF. In DNA form, the CDR3 reads TGCAGCGTTGAAACCAGAGCAGGCACCTATGGCTACACCTTC. Looking up the rest from reference TRBV29-1 and TRBJ1-2 gives the full variable domain: SAVISQKPSRDICQRGTSLTIQCQVDSQVTMMFWYRQQPGQSLTLIATANQGSEATYESGFVIDKFPISRPNLTFSTLTVSNMSPEDSSIYLCSVETRAGTYGYTFGSGTRLTVV.

The DNA of the CDR3 is TGTGCCAGCTCCCGGAAAAACATTCAGTACTTC. Translating gives CASSRKNIQYF. The chain employs TRBV3-1 and TRBJ2-4; D is unclear. The CDR3 length is 11 residues. Germline V lookup: CDR1 LGHDT, CDR2 YNNKEL (reference sequence). V was clipped by 8 bases and J by 4 bases, with 6 bases between them. The full variable domain, completed using reference TRBV3-1 and TRBJ2-4, is DTAVSQTPKYLVTQMGNDKSIKCEQNLGHDTMYWYKQDSKKFLKIMFSYNNKELIINETVPNRFSPKSPDKAHLNLHINSLELGDSAVYFCASSRKNIQYFGAGTRLSVL.

This clonotype turned up a few times. The chain joins TRBV7-9 to TRBJ2-1, with D possibly matching TRBD2 (6 bases). This CDR3 has 15 residues. Germline loops: CDR1 SEHNR, CDR2 FQNEAQ (reference sequence). Trimming removed 3 bases from V and 7 bases from J, with 16 bases in between. CDR3 DNA: TGTGCCAGCAGCTTGGGGACTTCGTTTGCGAATGAGCAGTTCTTC. Encoded protein: CASSLGTSFANEQFF.

The rearrangement uses TRBV6-5 and TRBJ1-2, with no clear D. Germline V gene data show CDR1 as MNHEY and CDR2 as SVGAGI. This CDR3 is 14 amino acids long. V was shortened by 5 bases and J by 0 bases, with 10 bases between the two germline ends. CDR3 protein: CASSLTGTNYGYTF. In DNA form, the CDR3 reads TGTGCCAGCAGTCTGACGGGGACTAACTATGGCTACACCTTC.

The chain uses TRBV5-6 and TRBJ2-1, with TRBD2 identical over 12 bases. CDR1 and CDR2 (germline): SGHDT, YYEEEE. This CDR3 region has 18 residues. The trim removed 2 bases at V and 2 bases at J, leaving 8 bases unmatched. Written as DNA, the CDR3 is TGTGCCAGCAGCTTCCCTAGCGGGGGGGCTATCCCCTACAATGAGCAGTTCTTC. Its translation is CASSFPSGGAIPYNEQFF. Supplemented by reference TRBV5-6 and TRBJ2-1, the full variable domain reads DAGVTQSPTHLIKTRGQQVTLRCSPKSGHDTVSWYQQALGQGPQFIFQYYEEEERQRGNFPDRFSGHQFPNYSSELNVNALLLGDSALYLCASSFPSGGAIPYNEQFFGPGTRLTVL.

The chain combines TRBV4-1 with TRBJ1-2; D is uncertain. Trimming pared 0 bases from V and 1 base from J, leaving 3 bases between. The CDR3 covers 13 residues. In germline, CDR1 is MGHRA, CDR2 YSYEKL. The CDR3 region has the DNA TGCGCCAGCAGCCAAGAGGGTAACTATGGCTACACCTTC. Translated: CASSQEGNYGYTF.

In its sample, this clonotype was seen once. V gene TRBV20-1 combines with J gene TRBJ2-7; D is unclear. V was clipped by 1 base and J by 6 bases, with 10 bases between them. Germline CDR1 DFQATT, CDR2 SNEGSKA (reference sequence). The CDR3 is made up of 12 amino acids. In DNA, the CDR3 is TGCAGTGCTAGAGGTCAGATAGCCGAGCAGTACTTC. This encodes CSARGQIAEQYF.

The gene calls are TRBV29-1 and TRBJ1-2, with D tentatively TRBD1 (5 bases). Germline CDR1 SQVTM, CDR2 ANQGSEA. Trimming removed 4 bases from V and 9 bases from J, with 21 bases in between. This CDR3 contains 14 residues. The CDR3 nucleotides are TGCAGCGTTGTACTCTCGGGTGGTGGGGCGCGCTACACCTTC. Protein sequence: CSVVLSGGGARYTF.